What follows is one T cell receptor (beta chain) and its context. Its target is not known. The data belong to a study of cytomegalovirus exposure and HLA in healthy donors. Findings and caveats of the study: Researchers had no immune exposure information except CMV serostatus available.

This CDR3 region has 15 residues. Germline CDR1 reads SGHRS; CDR2 reads YFSETQ. The V gene lost 1 base and the J gene lost 0 bases, with 9 bases spanning the gap. Primers included in the PCR were 60 Vbeta and 13 Jbeta primers. Clones were read by immunoSEQ multiplex PCR, and TCRdb kept only the in-frame ones, dropping some. There are 70,000 or so clones in the sample, with less than 6% held by the top ten. This sequence was found in a man aged 35 to 55 in good health and CMV-seronegative. The chain has TRBV5-1 and TRBJ2-3; a weak D match, TRBD1 (5 bases). The source material was PBMCs. CDR3 residues: CASSLQGISTDTQYF. The CDR3 DNA sequence: TGCGCCAGCAGCTTGCAGGGAATAAGCACAGATACGCAGTATTTT.